These 25 T cell receptor beta chains share one sample of origin, sequenced in a study of PD-1 blockade in mismatch repair-deficient tumors. This table comes from immunoSEQ multiplex PCR, and its TCRdb copy is limited to in-frame clones, with some not included. The table shows 100,000 or so clones, with over 65% occurring only once. The specimen comprised peripheral blood, sampled about 33 weeks after starting pembrolizumab. The receptors come from an adult with mismatch repair-deficient cancer.

The CDR3 nucleotides are TGTGCCAGTATCTACGACAGGGCTGGAAACACCATATATTTT. It specifies CASIYDRAGNTIYF. The chain uses TRBV19 and TRBJ1-3; 7 positions agree with TRBD1. There are 14 residues in the CDR3. The V gene end was trimmed by 7 bases and the J gene end by 2 bases; junction bases not matched to a gene: 5. The germline V gene encodes CDR1 LNHDA and CDR2 SQIVND (reference sequence).

The CDR3 is CASSWGDQPQHF. CDR3 nucleotide sequence: TGTGCCAGCAGCTGGGGGGATCAGCCCCAGCATTTT. This chain links TRBV5-8 with TRBJ1-5; possible D gene TRBD1, 5 bases. The CDR3 has 12 amino acids. Trimming removed 3 bases from V and 5 bases from J, with 6 bases in between. Germline lookup yields CDR1 SGHTS and CDR2 YDEGEE.

The chain recombines TRBV9 with TRBJ2-7; 12 nucleotides line up with TRBD1. Germline values: CDR1 SGDLS, CDR2 YYNGEE. Germline trimming cut 0 bases from V and 5 bases from J; bases unmatched to any gene: 12. This CDR3 has 18 amino acids. This CDR3 reads CASSVATTPGQGAHEQYF. The CDR3 region has the DNA TGTGCCAGCAGCGTAGCCACCACGCCGGGACAGGGGGCCCACGAGCAGTACTTC.

This chain connects TRBV7-9 to TRBJ2-2; D gene ambiguous. The CDR3 covers 12 residues. V was cut by 5 bases and J by 5 bases, with 6 bases left in between. In germline, CDR1 is SEHNR, CDR2 FQNEAQ (reference sequence). As DNA, the CDR3 is TGTGCCAGCAGCGCAGGAACCGGGGAGCTGTTTTTT. Translation gives CASSAGTGELFF.

The CDR3 spells CASSPPGDEQFF. The CDR3 DNA sequence: TGTGCCAGCAGCCCACCGGGGGATGAGCAGTTCTTC. The rearrangement joins TRBV14 to TRBJ2-1, with TRBD2 as a possible D gene (6 bases). Germline CDR1 reads SGHDN; CDR2 reads FVKESK. The CDR3 runs 12 residues. V shed 4 bases and J shed 8 bases, with 9 bases lying between them.

This clone was recorded a few times. V is TRBV2 and J is TRBJ1-1, with D unclear. CDR3 length: 11 residues. In germline, CDR1 is SNHLY, CDR2 FYNNEI. Deletions cut 7 bases from V and 5 bases from J, with 8 bases between. CDR3 nucleotides: TGTGCCAGCAAACGGGAAACTGAAGCTTTCTTT. Its translation is CASKRETEAFF. Complete variable domain (other parts from reference TRBV2 and TRBJ1-1): EPEVTQTPSHQVTQMGQEVILRCVPISNHLYFYWYRQILGQKVEFLVSFYNNEISEKSEIFDDQFSVERPDGSNFTLKIRSTKLEDSAMYFCASKRETEAFFGQGTRLTVV.

This clone turned up a few times. The V and J genes are TRBV11-2 and TRBJ2-7; D not resolved. CDR1 is SGHAT and CDR2 is FQNNGV in the germline V gene. Trimming took off 1 base at V and 3 bases at J, with 4 bases between the two ends. The CDR3 has 12 residues. The CDR3 coding sequence is TGTGCCAGCAGCTTAGGGTTCTACGAGCAGTACTTC. Its translation is CASSLGFYEQYF.

J is TRBJ1-2 and V is TRBV9, with D tentatively TRBD1 (6 bases). Germline CDR1 SGDLS, CDR2 YYNGEE. V was clipped by 4 bases and J by 4 bases, with 17 bases between them. The CDR3 is made up of 15 amino acids. This CDR3 reads CASSPQPQGSYGYTF. The CDR3 nucleotides read TGTGCCAGCAGCCCTCAACCACAGGGCTCCTATGGCTACACCTTC.

CDR3 amino acids: CASSEAPSSGAQHF. CDR3 bases: TGTGCCAGCAGTGAGGCCCCATCAAGTGGGGCCCAGCATTTT. The chain recombines TRBV2 with TRBJ1-5, with D hard to call. CDR3 size: 14 residues. V was pared by 3 bases and J by 11 bases, with 17 bases between. CDR1 is SNHLY and CDR2 is FYNNEI in the germline V gene.

This clone was detected once. The chain has TRBV9 and TRBJ1-2, with TRBD1 matching over 9 bases. This CDR3 is 15 amino acids long. From germline, CDR1 is SGDLS and CDR2 YYNGEE. Trimming cost V 3 bases and J 6 bases; bases outside gene matches: 9. The CDR3 reads CASSETGQGSHGYTF. CDR3 sequence (DNA): TGTGCCAGCAGCGAAACCGGACAGGGGTCCCATGGCTACACCTTC.

V gene TRBV4-1 combines with J gene TRBJ1-2, with 7 bases matching TRBD1. From germline, CDR1 is MGHRA and CDR2 YSYEKL. The J segment lost 5 bases and the V segment lost 1 base, leaving 7 bases of the junction unmatched. The CDR3 is 15 amino acids. The CDR3: CASSQGPGQTYGYTF. The CDR3 coding sequence is TGCGCCAGCAGCCAAGGACCGGGACAGACATATGGCTACACCTTC.

The chain joins TRBV20-1 to TRBJ1-1; D uncertain. Trimming pared 6 bases from V and 5 bases from J, leaving 10 bases between. The CDR3 runs to 11 residues. Germline lookup yields CDR1 DFQATT and CDR2 SNEGSKA (reference sequence). The CDR3 loop is CSAAQETEAFF. The CDR3 DNA sequence: TGCAGTGCCGCTCAAGAGACTGAAGCTTTCTTT.

This clone was found once. This chain links TRBV13 with TRBJ2-4; no definite D call. The ends were cut back, 0 bases at V and 0 bases at J, with 12 bases in the middle. In germline, CDR1 is PRHDT, CDR2 FYEKMQ (reference sequence). The CDR3 is 17 amino acids. The CDR3 DNA follows: TGTGCCAGCAGCTTAGGAAGAGATGTACTAGCCAAAAACATTCAGTACTTC. Its protein is CASSLGRDVLAKNIQYF.

The chain uses TRBV7-9 and TRBJ1-4; D possibly corresponds to TRBD1 (6 bases). Deletions cut 3 bases from V and 7 bases from J, with 9 bases between. The CDR3 spans 13 residues. CDR1 is SEHNR, CDR2 FQNEAQ, per germline (reference sequence). In DNA, the CDR3 is TGTGCCAGCAGCTTCAGGGGAGGTGAAAAACTGTTTTTT. This sequence encodes CASSFRGGEKLFF.

The V gene is TRBV6-5, the J gene TRBJ2-3, with TRBD1 matching 8 bases. V dropped 2 bases and J dropped 2; count of bases not matched to a gene: 6. Germline CDR1 reads MNHEY; CDR2 reads SVGAGI. This CDR3 is 16 amino acids long. In DNA, the CDR3 is TGTGCCAGCAGTTACCAGGGACAGGAGTACACAGATACGCAGTATTTT. Its translation is CASSYQGQEYTDTQYF.

V gene TRBV30 combines with J gene TRBJ2-7; the match to TRBD1 covers 7 bases. This CDR3 is built from 16 residues. Germline V lookup: CDR1 GTSNPN, CDR2 SVGIG (reference sequence). Unmatched junction bases numbered 8, after V lost 0 bases and J lost 0 bases. The CDR3 DNA follows: TGTGCCTGGAGTGTAATCTTGTGGGACAGCTCCTACGAGCAGTACTTC. Amino acids: CAWSVILWDSSYEQYF.

The V call is TRBV10-3, the J call TRBJ2-7; 8 nucleotides agree with TRBD2. There are 13 residues in the CDR3. V was pared by 8 bases and J by 3 bases, with 6 bases of the junction left unmatched. Germline assignment: CDR1 ENHRY and CDR2 SYGVKD. The CDR3 DNA is TGTGCCATCGGGTTAGCGGGGCACTACGAGCAGTACTTC. Residues: CAIGLAGHYEQYF.

This chain joins TRBV19 and TRBJ1-1; a possible D gene is TRBD1 (6 bases). CDR1 is LNHDA, CDR2 SQIVND, per germline (reference sequence). The germline V and J ends were trimmed by 3 bases and 1 base, with 12 bases remaining between them. The CDR3 is 15 amino acids. CDR3 in DNA: TGTGCCAGTAGTATGGGAGGGACATCGAACACTGAAGCTTTCTTT. Its translation: CASSMGGTSNTEAFF.

This clone was recorded once. The chain employs TRBV9 and TRBJ2-3; D remains unclear. Germline CDR1 SGDLS, CDR2 YYNGEE. CDR3 length equals 12 residues. The ends were cut back, 0 bases at V and 6 bases at J, with 5 bases in the middle. CDR3 in DNA: TGTGCCAGCAGCGTAGAAGGGGATACGCAGTATTTT. As protein: CASSVEGDTQYF. The full variable domain, its missing parts supplied by reference TRBV9 and TRBJ2-3, is DSGVTQTPKHLITATGQRVTLRCSPRSGDLSVYWYQQSLDQGLQFLIQYYNGEERAKGNILERFSAQQFPDLHSELNLSSLELGDSALYFCASSVEGDTQYFGPGTRLTVL.

The chain carries TRBV7-3 and TRBJ1-1; perhaps TRBD1 as D (6 bases). The germline V and J ends were trimmed by 5 bases and 1 base, with 14 bases remaining between them. Germline V gives CDR1 SGHTA, CDR2 FQGTGA. The CDR3 extends over 15 amino acids. The CDR3 region is CASSRKGGGNTEAFF. CDR3 bases: TGTGCCAGCAGCCGAAAGGGGGGCGGGAACACTGAAGCTTTCTTT.

The chain uses TRBV13 and TRBJ2-7; D call uncertain. The CDR3 has 13 amino acids. V was pared by 1 base and J by 2 bases, with 6 bases between. In germline, CDR1 is PRHDT, CDR2 FYEKMQ (reference sequence). This CDR3 is CASSLDRTYEQYF. DNA for the CDR3: TGTGCCAGCAGCTTAGATCGAACCTACGAGCAGTACTTC.

V gene TRBV11-3 combines with J gene TRBJ1-2, with unresolved D. This CDR3 comprises 13 residues. Trimming pared 2 bases from V and 7 bases from J, leaving 11 bases between. The germline gives CDR1 SGHNT, CDR2 YENEEA. The CDR3 DNA is TGTGCCAGCAGCTTACAGGCTGCCGGTGGCTACACCTTC. Protein sequence: CASSLQAAGGYTF. The full variable domain, completed using reference TRBV11-3 and TRBJ1-2, is EAGVVQSPRYKIIEKKQPVAFWCNPISGHNTLYWYLQNLGQGPELLIRYENEEAVDDSQLPKDRFSAERLKGVDSTLKIQPAELGDSAVYLCASSLQAAGGYTFGSGTRLTVV.

This chain uses TRBV19 with TRBJ2-1; possibly TRBD2 for D (6 bases). Trimming stripped 3 bases from V and 9 bases from J, with 15 bases between. CDR1 LNHDA and CDR2 SQIVND come from the germline V gene (reference sequence). The CDR3 is made up of 14 amino acids. DNA of the CDR3: TGTGCCAGTAGTATCGTCCGGGACTTCTTTGAGCAGTTCTTC. It specifies CASSIVRDFFEQFF.

The chain joins TRBV29-1 to TRBJ1-2; 8 nucleotides match TRBD1. The CDR3 covers 13 residues. Losses at the gene ends were 1 base for V and 4 bases for J; bases not matched to a gene: 2. Germline values: CDR1 SQVTM, CDR2 ANQGSEA. The CDR3 DNA is TGCAGCGTTGAAGGGACAGGGAGCTATGGCTACACCTTC. It yields the protein CSVEGTGSYGYTF.

The genes are TRBV6-5 and TRBJ2-3; possibly TRBD1 for D (5 bases). In germline, CDR1 is MNHEY, CDR2 SVGAGI. With 4 bases removed from V and 14 bases from J, the gap between germline ends came to 19 bases. This CDR3 has 13 residues. CDR3 nucleotide sequence: TGTGCCAGCAGTTTCCCAGGGCTTTCTTGGTGGTATTTT. Its translation: CASSFPGLSWWYF.